This TCR beta chain was obtained from a study of tumor and adjacent non-tumor tissue in lung cancer. Background on the study: There were around 11 adenocarcinoma, a couple of squamous cell carcinoma and 1 small cell lung cancer cases. Study-level findings and limits: Top 100 clones took a larger repertoire share in normal lung. Tumor tissue had significantly higher TCR diversity than normal lung.

No cell sorting was done before RNA was extracted from the tissue. More than 3 cm separated this lung sample from the edge of the tumor. Between August and November 2014, newly diagnosed, chemotherapy-naive lung cancer patients underwent thoracic surgery in China. The library came from three nested PCR rounds adapted from ARM-PCR protocols. TCRdb recomputed calls from the multiplex PCR reads with MiXCR, one row per CDR3 protein. The sample includes fewer than 55,000 distinct CDR3 sequences, roughly 62% of them seen just once. Regarding this clonotype: Antigen unknown. One end of the junction is discordant with germline, which a read error may explain.

This CDR3 region has 14 residues. Looked up from germline, CDR1 is SEHNR and CDR2 is FQNEAQ (reference sequence). This TCR came from a woman in her thirties or forties with non-small cell lung cancer. This sequence joins TRBV7-9 and TRBJ2-3; no reliable D call. Sequenced input: distant non-tumor lung tissue. CDR3 DNA: TGTACCAGCAGCTTAACGCGGCCCACAGATACGCAGTATTTT. This codes for CTSSLTRPTDTQYF. Based on the CDR3 plus reference TRBV7-9 and TRBJ2-3, the full variable domain is DTGVSQNPRHKITKRGQNVTFRCDPISEHNRLYWYRQTLGQGPEFLTYFQNEAQLEKSRLLSDRFSAERPKGSFSTLEIQRTEQGDSAMYLCTSSLTRPTDTQYFGPGTRLTVL.